This entry is about one TCR beta chain. The antigen remains unidentified. Germline CDR1 and CDR2: GTSNPN and SVGIG (reference sequence). The CDR3 is 15 amino acids. The V and J ends lost 0 bases and 2 bases respectively, with 12 bases between them. The record originates from a study of Ad26.COV2.S vaccination and SARS-CoV-2 variants. For the study at large: Ad26.COV2.S, an intramuscular injection, was given once or twice 56 days apart. Study-wide results and limits: It is possible that the TCR breadth and depth analyses underestimated the total T cell responses.

The treatment is: roughly 19 received Ad26.COV2.S at low or high dose, single or two shots; a few received placebo; per-sample allocation not given. Material that was analyzed had been drawn on day 63 after the first vaccine or placebo injection. The donor's status was that of an adult aged 18-55 years in Boston. The assay was immunoSEQ multiplex PCR, and TCRdb's table has in-frame clones only and misses some. This table holds 350,000 to 450,000 clones, roughly 90% found once. The J gene is TRBJ2-3, the V gene TRBV30, with a weak D call TRBD2 (5 bases). This clonotype originated in a person aged 18-65 years who received the Ad26.COV2.S COVID-19 vaccine or a placebo. The specimen was peripheral blood, collected in a trial of Ad26.COV2.S vaccine versus placebo. Here the CDR3 reads CAWSVLGSYTDTQYF. The CDR3 DNA reads as TGTGCCTGGAGTGTACTAGGCAGTTACACAGATACGCAGTATTTT.